The 17 T cell receptor beta chains below were found in one sample sequenced in a study of monozygotic twins with inflammatory bowel disease. TCRdb reprocessed the 5' RACE reads; each CDR3 protein has one entry and no DNA is given. The ten most abundant clones cover around 7.2% of a sample with 80,000 or so distinct CDR3 sequences. Specimen: blood. Receptors originate from a human donor with ulcerative colitis or Crohn's disease, or a healthy co-twin of an affected twin (not recorded which).

V usage is TRBV11-2 and J usage is TRBJ2-3; the D call from TCRdb, TRBD1, cannot be confirmed without DNA. Germline V lookup: CDR1 SGHAT, CDR2 FQNNGV. The CDR3 covers 17 residues. Here the CDR3 reads CASSLVRGDSPTDTQYF.

This rearrangement joins TRBV5-1 to TRBJ2-7; the D gene TCRdb calls, TRBD2, cannot be checked with no DNA. The CDR3 loop spans 14 amino acids. From germline, CDR1 is SGHRS and CDR2 YFSETQ. CDR3 sequence: CASREQGTTGEQNF.

The chain carries TRBV12-3 or TRBV12-4 and TRBJ1-6; TCRdb's assignment of TRBD1 cannot be checked, as there is no DNA. The CDR3 spans 14 residues. The CDR3 is CASRGGQGGSPLHF.

V usage is TRBV7-8 and J usage is TRBJ2-1; TCRdb names TRBD2, which stays unverified in the absence of DNA. In germline, CDR1 is SGHVS, CDR2 FQNEAQ. This CDR3 has 15 residues. CDR3 in amino acids: CASSLIRGGSNEQFF.

V usage is TRBV6-1 and J usage is TRBJ1-6; TCRdb's D call, TRBD1, is unchecked because there is no DNA. CDR1 is MNHNS, CDR2 SASEGT, per germline. This CDR3 has 16 amino acids. CDR3 loop: CASRPGQLFSNSPLHF.

The chain has TRBV5-5 and TRBJ2-5; TCRdb selects TRBD2, and the lack of DNA leaves this call unchecked. The CDR3 spans 16 residues. Germline V CDR1 and CDR2: SGHKS, YYEKEE (reference sequence). The CDR3 sequence: CASSLVSGGSQETQYF.

The CDR3 protein is CASSSISGGADTQYF. The chain has TRBV7-9 and TRBJ2-3; TCRdb reports TRBD2, a call that lacks DNA to check it against. Germline V lookup: CDR1 SEHNR, CDR2 FQNEAQ (reference sequence). This CDR3 comprises 15 residues. Using reference TRBV7-9 and TRBJ2-3 for the parts outside the CDR3, the full variable domain is DTGVSQNPRHKITKRGQNVTFRCDPISEHNRLYWYRQTLGQGPEFLTYFQNEAQLEKSRLLSDRFSAERPKGSFSTLEIQRTEQGDSAMYLCASSSISGGADTQYFGPGTRLTVL.

This chain links TRBV6-5 with TRBJ2-3; with no DNA, the TCRdb D assignment of TRBD1 cannot be verified. CDR1 and CDR2 (germline): MNHEY, SVGAGI. CDR3 length equals 15 residues. CDR3: CASSYQDRGTDTQYF.

V usage is TRBV7-8 and J usage is TRBJ2-3. The CDR3 has 13 residues. Looked up from germline, CDR1 is SGHVS and CDR2 is FQNEAQ. The CDR3 loop reads CASSSAVGYTQYF.

The genes are TRBV12-3 or TRBV12-4 and TRBJ2-5; TCRdb's D call of TRBD1 is untestable without DNA. The length of the CDR3 is 15 residues. This CDR3 is CASSFPGTGQETQYF.

This sequence joins TRBV6-2 or TRBV6-3 and TRBJ2-4; TCRdb designates TRBD2, a call that cannot be tested without DNA. The V gene's germline CDR1 is MNHEY and CDR2 SVGEGT. This CDR3 has 13 amino acids. The CDR3 loop is CASSYGPEDIQYF.

This chain uses TRBV7-3 with TRBJ2-7. The CDR3 length is 13 residues. The germline CDR1 and CDR2 sequences are SGHTA and FQGTGA. The CDR3 is CASSSTSSYEQYF.

V and J are TRBV21-1 and TRBJ1-5; TCRdb's D gene call, TRBD1, goes unchecked for lack of DNA. TRBV21-1 is annotated as a pseudogene. CDR3 size: 12 residues. The CDR3 region is CARGQGNQPQHF.

This sequence joins TRBV27 and TRBJ2-3; TCRdb selects TRBD1, and the lack of DNA leaves this call unchecked. This CDR3 contains 14 residues. Germline-derived CDR1 and CDR2 are MNHEY and SMNVEV (reference sequence). CDR3 in amino acids: CASSLGTYPDTQYF.

V and J are TRBV6-1 and TRBJ2-7; TCRdb names TRBD1, which stays unverified in the absence of DNA. Looked up from germline, CDR1 is MNHNS and CDR2 is SASEGT. This CDR3 spans 14 amino acids. CDR3 in amino acids: CASRTGGRTYEQYF.

The rearrangement joins TRBV9 to TRBJ2-3. The length of the CDR3 is 17 residues. CDR1 is SGDLS, CDR2 YYNGEE, per germline. The CDR3: CASSARGDPTNTDTQYF.

The rearrangement joins TRBV15 to TRBJ2-7; lacking DNA, the TRBD1 call made by TCRdb goes unchecked. Per the germline V gene, CDR1 is LNHNV and CDR2 is YYDKDF (reference sequence). The CDR3 contains 14 residues. CDR3 in amino acids: CATRQDRGAYEQYF.